One and the same sample provided the 2 T cell receptor beta chains below, sequenced in a study of beta chain features in type 1 diabetes. Every isolated RNA sample was fully reverse transcribed, so sequencing captured expressed TCRB transcripts. TCRdb keeps only in-frame clones here, not all; method: immunoSEQ multiplex PCR. The table shows 390,000 or so clones, with roughly 14% occurring only once. The sequenced sample was naive CD4+ T cells from blood. The receptor set was obtained from a man aged 30-40 years in good health.

The rearrangement links TRBV19 to TRBJ2-6, with D hard to call. Germline values: CDR1 LNHDA, CDR2 SQIVND (reference sequence). This CDR3 is built from 13 residues. V lost 5 bases to trimming and J lost 5 bases, with 7 bases between them. The CDR3 nucleotides are TGTGCCAGTAGTGGGTTACGGGCCAACGTCCTGACTTTC. Protein sequence: CASSGLRANVLTF.

J is TRBJ1-2 and V is TRBV30, with TRBD1 identical over 10 bases. The CDR3 length is 14 residues. The trim removed 0 bases at V and 7 bases at J, leaving 5 bases unmatched. Germline CDR1 and CDR2: GTSNPN and SVGIG (reference sequence). In DNA, the CDR3 is TGTGCCTGGAGTGTTGGGACAGGGGACTCTGGCTACACCTTC. It is translated as CAWSVGTGDSGYTF.